Each of the 15 T cell receptor beta chains below was sequenced from the same sample in a study of radiotherapy plus CTLA-4 blockade in lung cancer (dated by TCRdb to 2016 to 2019). Receptors were amplified or captured by the immunoSEQ multiplex PCR assay. The table was pulled from immuneACCESS by TCRdb, which kept in-frame rearrangements only. Such tables lose some clones; where checked, under half of the loss comes from unresolved V genes, and the rest has no known cause. This sample comprises more than 10,000 clones, about 86% of them detected only once. The ten largest clonotypes hold roughly 29% of the sample. Material: peripheral blood, obtained from a patient treated with radiotherapy plus ipilimumab. These receptors came from a human donor with non-small cell lung cancer that progressed on radiotherapy plus ipilimumab.

This chain links TRBV10-1 with TRBJ2-1, with 10 bases identical to TRBD2. The CDR3 is 16 amino acids. Unmatched junction bases numbered 5, after V lost 2 bases and J lost 4 bases. Germline CDR1 reads WNHNN; CDR2 reads SYGVQD (reference sequence). The CDR3 bases are TGCGCCAGCAGTGAGGGGACTAGCGAGGGTTACAATGAGCAGTTCTTC. As protein: CASSEGTSEGYNEQFF.

Details on this clone: The sample has other DNA sequences that encode this CDR3 too. This chain connects TRBV5-1 to TRBJ2-7; 12 nucleotides match TRBD2. The germline gives CDR1 SGHRS, CDR2 YFSETQ. This CDR3 contains 15 residues. Unmatched junction bases numbered 11, after V lost 6 bases and J lost 7 bases. The CDR3 DNA sequence: TGCGCCAGCACCCGGGACGCTAGCGGGGGGGGAGAGCAGTACTTC. Protein product: CASTRDASGGGEQYF. Using reference TRBV5-1 and TRBJ2-7 for the parts outside the CDR3, the full variable domain is KAGVTQTPRYLIKTRGQQVTLSCSPISGHRSVSWYQQTPGQGLQFLFEYFSETQRNKGNFPGRFSGRQFSNSRSEMNVSTLELGDSALYLCASTRDASGGGEQYFGPGTRLTVT.

As DNA, the CDR3 is TGTGCCAGCAGCGTAGGGACAGGTCAGCCCCAGCATTTT. Its translation is CASSVGTGQPQHF. J is TRBJ1-5 and V is TRBV9; 7 bases agree with TRBD1. CDR1 is SGDLS, CDR2 YYNGEE, per germline. V shed 0 bases and J 6 bases; nucleotides not matched to a gene: 0. This CDR3 comprises 13 residues.

The chain carries TRBV2 and TRBJ2-5; D ambiguous. This CDR3 is 11 amino acids long. Germline assignment: CDR1 SNHLY and CDR2 FYNNEI. V was clipped by 5 bases and J by 4 bases, with 5 bases between them. The CDR3 nucleotides read TGTGCCAGCAGTCTTGGAGAGACCCAGTACTTC. Amino acid sequence: CASSLGETQYF.

The J gene is TRBJ2-2, the V gene TRBV9; D gene uncertain. Germline CDR1 SGDLS, CDR2 YYNGEE. Trimming shortened V by 0 bases and J by 1 base, and 4 bases separated the two germline ends. The CDR3 runs to 14 residues. CDR3 nucleotide sequence: TGTGCCAGCAGCGTAGGCGGGAACACCGGGGAGCTGTTTTTT. Its protein is CASSVGGNTGELFF.

In DNA form, the CDR3 reads TGCGCCAGCAGCGCCTCCCCAGGGGGGACAGGGCCGTCCCATGGCTACACCTTC. Translating gives CASSASPGGTGPSHGYTF. V gene TRBV5-1 combines with J gene TRBJ1-2; 9 bases are shared with TRBD1. CDR1 is SGHRS and CDR2 is YFSETQ in the germline V gene. This CDR3 contains 18 residues. V trimming: 4 bases; J trimming: 6 bases; junction bases outside the gene matches: 19. Using reference TRBV5-1 and TRBJ1-2 for the parts outside the CDR3, the full variable domain is KAGVTQTPRYLIKTRGQQVTLSCSPISGHRSVSWYQQTPGQGLQFLFEYFSETQRNKGNFPGRFSGRQFSNSRSEMNVSTLELGDSALYLCASSASPGGTGPSHGYTFGSGTRLTVV.

The rearrangement joins TRBV19 to TRBJ2-3; TRBD2 matches at 9 bases. The CDR3 loop spans 14 amino acids. Trimming took 5 bases from V and 1 from J; bases not matched to a gene: 1. CDR1 and CDR2 from the germline V gene are LNHDA and SQIVND (reference sequence). The CDR3 bases are TGTGCCAGTAGTTTAGCGGGGGGCACAGATACGCAGTATTTT. As protein: CASSLAGGTDTQYF.

The sample holds a few counts of this clone. This chain links TRBV4-3 with TRBJ1-6, with D maybe TRBD1 (6 bases). The germline V and J ends were trimmed by 0 bases and 9 bases, with 18 bases remaining between them. This CDR3 has 17 residues. Germline CDR1 is LGHNA and CDR2 is YSLEER. This CDR3 is CASSQDAPTGHISPLHF. Written as DNA, the CDR3 is TGCGCCAGCAGCCAAGATGCGCCGACAGGTCATATTTCACCCCTCCACTTT.

This clone occurred once. The chain is built from TRBV11-2 and TRBJ2-1, with 8 nucleotides matching TRBD2. Trimming took 0 bases from V and 0 from J; bases not matched to a gene: 4. The CDR3 has 17 amino acids. Germline CDR1 SGHAT, CDR2 FQNNGV. Here the CDR3 reads CASSLEASGPSYNEQFF. The DNA of the CDR3 is TGTGCCAGCAGCTTAGAAGCTAGCGGGCCCTCCTACAATGAGCAGTTCTTC.

V and J are TRBV12-5 and TRBJ1-1; possibly TRBD1 for D (5 bases). Looked up from germline, CDR1 is LGHNT and CDR2 is FRNRAP. V was clipped by 2 bases and J by 7 bases, with 8 bases between them. This CDR3 has 12 amino acids. The CDR3 loop is CASGLTRDEAFF. DNA of the CDR3: TGTGCTAGTGGTTTGACCAGGGATGAAGCTTTCTTT.

This chain joins TRBV7-2 and TRBJ1-1, with D hard to call. From germline, CDR1 is SGHTA and CDR2 FQGNSA. Trimming shortened V by 7 bases and J by 1 base, and 13 bases separated the two germline ends. CDR3 length: 14 residues. The CDR3 sequence is CASISGYENTEAFF. CDR3 bases: TGTGCCAGCATCTCAGGTTACGAGAACACTGAAGCTTTCTTT.

The chain couples TRBV11-1 to TRBJ2-2; the D is unclear. CDR3 length: 15 residues. CDR1 is SGHAT, CDR2 FQDESV, per germline (reference sequence). V lost 3 bases and J 0 bases, leaving 8 bases between the germline ends. The CDR3 loop reads CASSLRTANTGELFF. CDR3 coding DNA: TGTGCCAGCAGCTTGAGAACAGCGAACACCGGGGAGCTGTTTTTT.

There are a few counts of this clone. CDR3 amino acids: CASSRLMGKTYEQYF. The CDR3 DNA is TGTGCCAGCAGCCGCCTAATGGGAAAGACCTACGAGCAGTACTTC. This rearrangement joins TRBV14 to TRBJ2-7; no clear D. Germline CDR1 is SGHDN and CDR2 is FVKESK. V gave up 4 bases and J gave up 2 bases, with 15 bases separating them. CDR3 length equals 15 residues.

This chain uses TRBV6-1 with TRBJ1-6, with D tentatively TRBD1 (5 bases). The germline CDR1 and CDR2 sequences are MNHNS and SASEGT. The V end lost 7 bases, the J end lost 10 bases, and 14 bases lay between the germline ends. The CDR3 consists of 13 residues. The CDR3 spells CASTGQGGSPLHF. In DNA, the CDR3 is TGTGCCAGCACGGGGCAGGGAGGCTCACCCCTCCACTTT.

The gene calls are TRBV28 and TRBJ1-2, with TRBD1 matching over 9 bases. The trim removed 8 bases at V and 7 bases at J, leaving 11 bases unmatched. The CDR3 consists of 14 residues. Germline V gene data show CDR1 as MDHEN and CDR2 as SYDVKM. CDR3 coding DNA: TGTGCCAGCGGCGAAGAACAGGGGGCGAGTGGCTACACCTTC. Its protein product is CASGEEQGASGYTF.